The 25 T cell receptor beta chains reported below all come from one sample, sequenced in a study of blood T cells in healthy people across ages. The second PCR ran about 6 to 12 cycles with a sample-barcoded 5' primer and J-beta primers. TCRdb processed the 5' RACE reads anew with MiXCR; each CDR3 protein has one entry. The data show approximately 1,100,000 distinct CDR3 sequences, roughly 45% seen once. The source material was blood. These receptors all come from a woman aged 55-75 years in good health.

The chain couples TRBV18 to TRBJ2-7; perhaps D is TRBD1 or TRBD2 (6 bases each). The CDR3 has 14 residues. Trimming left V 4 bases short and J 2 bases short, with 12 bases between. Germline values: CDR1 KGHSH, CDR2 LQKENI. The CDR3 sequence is CASSRRGVAYEQYF. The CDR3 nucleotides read TGTGCCAGCTCACGAAGGGGGGTCGCCTACGAGCAGTACTTC.

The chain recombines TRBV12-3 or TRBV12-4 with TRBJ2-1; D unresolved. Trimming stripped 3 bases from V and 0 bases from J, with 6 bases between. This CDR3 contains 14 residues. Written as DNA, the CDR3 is TGTGCCAGCAGTTTTACGAGCTCCTACAATGAGCAGTTCTTC. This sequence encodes CASSFTSSYNEQFF.

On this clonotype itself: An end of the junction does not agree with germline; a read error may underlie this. As DNA, the CDR3 is TGTGCCAGCCGGAGGGCGGGAGTGACGTCCTCCTACGATGAGCAGTTCTTC. Translated, it gives CASRRAGVTSSYDEQFF. The chain carries TRBV7-2 and TRBJ2-1, with 7 nucleotides matching TRBD2. The CDR3 contains 17 residues. Germline assignment: CDR1 SGHTA and CDR2 FQGNSA.

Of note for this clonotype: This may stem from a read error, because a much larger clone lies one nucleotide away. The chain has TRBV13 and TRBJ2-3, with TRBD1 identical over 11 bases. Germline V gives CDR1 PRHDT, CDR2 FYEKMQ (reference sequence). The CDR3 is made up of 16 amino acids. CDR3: CTSSGMDRGRTDTQYF. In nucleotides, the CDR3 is TGTACCAGCAGCGGAATGGACAGGGGGCGCACAGATACGCAGTATTTT.

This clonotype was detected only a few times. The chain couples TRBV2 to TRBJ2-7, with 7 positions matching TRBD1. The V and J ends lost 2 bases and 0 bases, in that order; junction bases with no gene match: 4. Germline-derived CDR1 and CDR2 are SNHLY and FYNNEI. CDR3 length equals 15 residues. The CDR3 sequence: CASSEKWDSSYEQYF. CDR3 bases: TGTGCCAGCAGTGAAAAGTGGGACAGCTCCTACGAGCAGTACTTC.

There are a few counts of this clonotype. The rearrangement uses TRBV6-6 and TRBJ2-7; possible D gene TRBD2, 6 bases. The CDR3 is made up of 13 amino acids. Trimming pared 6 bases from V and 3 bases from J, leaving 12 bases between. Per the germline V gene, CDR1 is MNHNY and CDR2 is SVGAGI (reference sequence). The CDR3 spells CASSHSGSYEQYF. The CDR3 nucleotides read TGTGCCAGCAGCCACTCCGGGAGCTACGAGCAGTACTTC.

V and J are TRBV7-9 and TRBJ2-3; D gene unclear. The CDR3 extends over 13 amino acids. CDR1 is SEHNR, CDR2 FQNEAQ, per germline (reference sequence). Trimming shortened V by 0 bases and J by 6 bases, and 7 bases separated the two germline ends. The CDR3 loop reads CASSLATADTQYF. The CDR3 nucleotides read TGTGCCAGCAGCTTAGCCACAGCGGATACGCAGTATTTT.

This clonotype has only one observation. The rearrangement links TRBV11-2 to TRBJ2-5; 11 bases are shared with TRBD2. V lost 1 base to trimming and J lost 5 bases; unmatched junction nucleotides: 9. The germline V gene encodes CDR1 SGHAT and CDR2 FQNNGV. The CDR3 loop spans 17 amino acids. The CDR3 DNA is TGTGCCAGCAGCTTAGGTCAAAGACTAGCGGGAACGGAGACCCAGTACTTC. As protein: CASSLGQRLAGTETQYF. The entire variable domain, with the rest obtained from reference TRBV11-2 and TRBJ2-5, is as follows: EAGVAQSPRYKIIEKRQSVAFWCNPISGHATLYWYQQILGQGPKLLIQFQNNGVVDDSQLPKDRFSAERLKGVDSTLKIQPAKLEDSAVYLCASSLGQRLAGTETQYFGPGTRLLVL.

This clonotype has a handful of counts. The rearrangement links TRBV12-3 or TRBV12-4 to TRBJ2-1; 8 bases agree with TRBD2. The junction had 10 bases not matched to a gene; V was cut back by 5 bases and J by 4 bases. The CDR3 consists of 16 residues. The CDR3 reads CASSDQTSELYNEQFF. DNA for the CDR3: TGTGCCAGCAGTGACCAGACTAGCGAGCTGTACAATGAGCAGTTCTTC.

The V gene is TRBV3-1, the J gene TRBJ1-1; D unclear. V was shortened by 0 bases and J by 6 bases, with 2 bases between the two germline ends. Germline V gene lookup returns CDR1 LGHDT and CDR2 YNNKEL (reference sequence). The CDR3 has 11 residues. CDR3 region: CASSQEAEAFF. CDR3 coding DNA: TGTGCCAGCAGCCAAGAGGCTGAAGCTTTCTTT.

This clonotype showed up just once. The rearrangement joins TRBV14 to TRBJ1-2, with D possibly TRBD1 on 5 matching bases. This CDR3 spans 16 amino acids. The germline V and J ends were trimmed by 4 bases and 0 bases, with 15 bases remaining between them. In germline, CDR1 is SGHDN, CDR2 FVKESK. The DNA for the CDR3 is TGTGCCAGCAGCCTCGGACATCCAATAGCTAACTATGGCTACACCTTC. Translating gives CASSLGHPIANYGYTF.

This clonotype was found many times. CDR3 bases: TGTGCCAGCACCAGAAACAGGGTTCCCTACGAGCAGTACTTC. This encodes CASTRNRVPYEQYF. V gene TRBV11-2 combines with J gene TRBJ2-7, with D possibly TRBD1 on 6 matching bases. Germline CDR1 reads SGHAT; CDR2 reads FQNNGV. V lost 7 bases and J lost 2, with 15 bases in between. This CDR3 comprises 14 residues.

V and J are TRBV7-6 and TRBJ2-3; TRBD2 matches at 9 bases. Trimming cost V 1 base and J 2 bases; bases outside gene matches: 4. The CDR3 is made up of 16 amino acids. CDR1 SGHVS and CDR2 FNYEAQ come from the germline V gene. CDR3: CASSLGASGNTDTQYF. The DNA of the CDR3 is TGTGCCAGCAGCTTAGGGGCTAGCGGGAACACAGATACGCAGTATTTT.

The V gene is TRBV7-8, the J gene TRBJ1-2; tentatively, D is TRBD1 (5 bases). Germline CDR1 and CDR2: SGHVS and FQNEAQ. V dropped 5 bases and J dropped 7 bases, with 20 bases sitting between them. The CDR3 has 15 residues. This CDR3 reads CASSNRRGISGGYTF. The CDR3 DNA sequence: TGTGCCAGCAGCAATCGTCGGGGGATTTCGGGTGGCTACACCTTC.

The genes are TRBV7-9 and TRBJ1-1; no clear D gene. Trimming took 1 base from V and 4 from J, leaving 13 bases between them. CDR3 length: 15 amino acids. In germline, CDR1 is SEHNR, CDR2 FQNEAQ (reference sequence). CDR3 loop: CASSLGGGKATEAFF. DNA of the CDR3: TGTGCCAGCAGCTTAGGAGGAGGGAAAGCCACTGAAGCTTTCTTT.

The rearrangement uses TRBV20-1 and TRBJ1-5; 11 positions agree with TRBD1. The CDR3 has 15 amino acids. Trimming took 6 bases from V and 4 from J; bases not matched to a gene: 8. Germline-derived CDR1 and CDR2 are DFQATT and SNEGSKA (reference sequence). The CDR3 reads CSARRTGGTNQPQHF. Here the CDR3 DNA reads TGCAGTGCACGTAGGACAGGGGGCACGAATCAGCCCCAGCATTTT.

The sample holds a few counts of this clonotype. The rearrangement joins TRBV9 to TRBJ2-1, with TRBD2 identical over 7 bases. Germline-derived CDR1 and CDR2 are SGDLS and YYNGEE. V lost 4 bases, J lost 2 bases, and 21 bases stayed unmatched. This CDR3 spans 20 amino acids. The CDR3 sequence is CASSLDPTLFRGSAYNEQFF. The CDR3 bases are TGTGCCAGCAGCCTAGACCCAACTTTATTTCGCGGGAGTGCCTACAATGAGCAGTTCTTC.

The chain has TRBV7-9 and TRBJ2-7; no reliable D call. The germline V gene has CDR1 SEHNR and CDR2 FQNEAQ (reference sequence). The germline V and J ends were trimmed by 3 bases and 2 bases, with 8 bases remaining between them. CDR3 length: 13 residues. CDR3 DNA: TGTGCCAGCAGCTTCGCAGAAGCCTACGAGCAGTACTTC. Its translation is CASSFAEAYEQYF.

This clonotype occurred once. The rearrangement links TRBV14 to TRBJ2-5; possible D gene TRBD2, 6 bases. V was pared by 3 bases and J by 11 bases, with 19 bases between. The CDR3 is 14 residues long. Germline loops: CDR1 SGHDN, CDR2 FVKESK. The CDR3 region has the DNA TGTGCCAGCAGCCATCGGGGGTGGGGCAGGGAGCAGTACTTC. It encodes CASSHRGWGREQYF.

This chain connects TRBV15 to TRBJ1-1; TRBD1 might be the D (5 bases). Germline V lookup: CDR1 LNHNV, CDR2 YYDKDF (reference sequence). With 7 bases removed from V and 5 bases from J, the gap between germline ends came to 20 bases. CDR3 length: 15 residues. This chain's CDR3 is CATIKPGTGVTEAFF. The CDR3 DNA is TGTGCCACCATCAAACCGGGCACGGGGGTGACTGAAGCTTTCTTT.

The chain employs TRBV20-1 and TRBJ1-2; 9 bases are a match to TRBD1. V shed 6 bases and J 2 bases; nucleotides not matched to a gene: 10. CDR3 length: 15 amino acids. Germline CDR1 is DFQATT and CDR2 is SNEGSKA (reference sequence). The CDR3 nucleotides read TGCAGTGCCTCCTCCGGTGGGACAGGGAACTATGGCTACACCTTC. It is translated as CSASSGGTGNYGYTF.

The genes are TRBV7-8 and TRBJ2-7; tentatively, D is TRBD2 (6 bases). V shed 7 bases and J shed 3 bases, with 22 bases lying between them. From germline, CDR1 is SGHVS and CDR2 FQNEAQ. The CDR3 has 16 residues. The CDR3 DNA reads TGTGCCAGCACCTTTCTTAGCGGTAGTCTTATCTACGAGCAGTACTTC. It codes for CASTFLSGSLIYEQYF.

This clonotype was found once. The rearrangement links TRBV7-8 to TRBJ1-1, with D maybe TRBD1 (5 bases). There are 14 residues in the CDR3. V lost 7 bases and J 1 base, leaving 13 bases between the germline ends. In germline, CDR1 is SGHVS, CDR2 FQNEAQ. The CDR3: CASTTNTGNTEAFF. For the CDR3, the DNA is TGTGCCAGCACCACGAATACAGGGAACACTGAAGCTTTCTTT.

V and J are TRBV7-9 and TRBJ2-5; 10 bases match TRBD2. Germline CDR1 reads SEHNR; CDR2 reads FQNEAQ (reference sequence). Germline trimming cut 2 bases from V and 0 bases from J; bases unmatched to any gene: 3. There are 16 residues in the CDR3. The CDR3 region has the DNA TGTGCCAGCAGCTTAAAGCTAGCGGGGGACCAAGAGACCCAGTACTTC. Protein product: CASSLKLAGDQETQYF.

The CDR3 sequence: CASSLSPASHHGYTF. CDR3 bases: TGTGCCAGCAGTTTATCGCCAGCATCTCATCATGGCTACACCTTC. The genes are TRBV27 and TRBJ1-2, with D hard to call. Trimming took off 0 bases at V and 6 bases at J, with 14 bases between the two ends. The CDR3 contains 15 residues. The germline gives CDR1 MNHEY, CDR2 SMNVEV (reference sequence).